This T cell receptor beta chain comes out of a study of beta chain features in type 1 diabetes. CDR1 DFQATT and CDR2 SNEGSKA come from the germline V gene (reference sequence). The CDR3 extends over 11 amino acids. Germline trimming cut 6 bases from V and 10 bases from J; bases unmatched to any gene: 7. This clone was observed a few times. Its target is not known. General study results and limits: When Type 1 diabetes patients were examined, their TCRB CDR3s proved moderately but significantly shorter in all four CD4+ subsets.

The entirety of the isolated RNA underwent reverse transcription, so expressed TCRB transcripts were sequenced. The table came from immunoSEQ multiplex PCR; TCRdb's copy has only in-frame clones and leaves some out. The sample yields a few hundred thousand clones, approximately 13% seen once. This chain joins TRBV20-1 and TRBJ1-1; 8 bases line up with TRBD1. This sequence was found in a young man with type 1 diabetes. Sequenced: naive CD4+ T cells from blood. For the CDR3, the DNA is TGCAGTGCCCACGGACAGGGTCGAGCTTTCTTT. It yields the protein CSAHGQGRAFF.